A selection of T cell receptor beta chains follows, all from one sample in a study of spatial heterogeneity in lung cancer. MiXCR, run by TCRdb on the 5' RACE reads, gives a single entry per CDR3 protein. This repertoire shows just over 14,000 distinct CDR3 sequences, about a tenth found once; its top ten account for 30% to 35%. Sequencing was performed on PBMCs, taken at surgery. These receptors all come from a female donor with early-stage non-small cell lung cancer. The CDR3 runs from the conserved cysteine through the conserved F or W. D genes are given only for firm matches. Size tells how often a clone was seen (once, few, many) or the class of an expanded clone, and some rows leave it out.

>TRBV27|few|TRBJ1-1|-
CASSLGLNTEAFF
TGTGCCAGCAGTTTAGGTCTGAACACTGAAGCTTTCTTT
>TRBV7-2|few|TRBJ2-3|-
CASSLRPNPRTDTQYF
TGTGCCAGCAGCTTAAGGCCGAACCCCCGCACAGATACGCAGTATTTT
>TRBV18|many|TRBJ2-7|TRBD1
CASSPRLQGINYEQYF
TGTGCCAGCTCACCACGGTTACAGGGGATAAACTACGAGCAGTACTTC
>TRBV5-4|-|TRBJ1-2|-
CASSMDMEDYGYTF
TGTGCCAGCAGCATGGACATGGAGGACTATGGCTACACCTTC
>TRBV5-4|-|TRBJ2-3|TRBD2
CASSLRGGSTDTQYF
TGTGCCAGCAGCTTGCGCGGGGGTAGCACAGATACGCAGTATTTT
>TRBV6-5|-|TRBJ2-3|TRBD2
CASQAGGRETDTQYF
TGTGCCAGCCAAGCGGGGGGGAGAGAAACAGATACGCAGTATTTT
>TRBV5-1|-|TRBJ2-6|TRBD1
CASSSGGVGANVLTF
TGCGCCAGCAGCTCAGGGGGCGTTGGGGCCAACGTCCTGACTTTC
>TRBV20-1|many|TRBJ1-1|TRBD1
CSADGENRGTTEAFF
TGCAGTGCTGACGGAGAGAACAGGGGGACCACTGAAGCTTTCTTT
>TRBV6-1|many|TRBJ1-5|-
CASSVAWTANQPQHF
TGTGCCAGCAGTGTCGCGTGGACAGCCAATCAGCCCCAGCATTTT
>TRBV18|many|TRBJ2-7|-
CASSPSGKLTYEQYF
TGTGCCAGCTCACCATCAGGGAAACTTACCTACGAGCAGTACTTC
>TRBV5-1|-|TRBJ1-2|TRBD1
CASAPSWRGHGYTF
TGCGCCAGTGCTCCCTCTTGGAGGGGGCATGGCTACACCTTC
>TRBV12-3/TRBV12-4|many|TRBJ2-5|-
CASTLEGWGETQYF
TGTGCCAGCACCTTGGAGGGTTGGGGAGAGACCCAGTACTTC
>TRBV3-1|medium-sized|TRBJ1-2|TRBD1
CASSPRVWDRGSGYTF
TGTGCCAGCAGCCCGCGTGTTTGGGACAGGGGCTCTGGCTACACCTTC
>TRBV12-3/TRBV12-4|many|TRBJ1-4|-
CASSLAGVEKLFF
TGTGCCAGCAGTTTAGCAGGGGTCGAAAAACTGTTTTTT
>TRBV12-3/TRBV12-4|-|TRBJ1-4|TRBD1
CASSSSDRQGEKLFF
TGTGCCAGCAGTTCCTCGGACAGACAGGGTGAAAAACTGTTTTTT
>TRBV30|medium-sized|TRBJ2-5|TRBD2
CAWRLAGQETQYF
TGTGCCTGGAGGCTAGCGGGGCAAGAGACCCAGTACTTC
>TRBV29-1|few|TRBJ2-7|-
CSVVVGREQYF
TGCAGCGTTGTGGTGGGACGCGAGCAGTACTTC
>TRBV18|many|TRBJ2-3|-
CASSPPHRLSTDTQYF
TGTGCCAGCTCACCACCCCACAGGCTAAGCACAGATACGCAGTATTTT
>TRBV10-2|many|TRBJ1-5|-
CASSLDRYTNQPQHF
TGCGCCAGCAGCCTAGACAGATATACGAATCAGCCCCAGCATTTT
>TRBV6-6|-|TRBJ2-7|-
CASSGQSNEQYF
TGTGCCAGCAGTGGACAGTCTAACGAGCAGTACTTC
>TRBV7-3|many|TRBJ2-2|-
CASSTPNTGELFF
TGTGCCAGCAGCACACCGAACACCGGGGAGCTGTTTTTT
>TRBV19|many|TRBJ1-1|TRBD1
CASITGEAGTEAFF
TGTGCCAGTATTACAGGGGAGGCAGGCACTGAAGCTTTCTTT